This T cell receptor (beta chain) was identified during a study of human T cells and chemical hapten exposure. Regarding the study as a whole: TCRs above 1 in 1000 frequency stayed constant with DPC sensitization.

The library tagged individual cDNA molecules with unique molecular identifiers. In the original workflow: A typical sample had some 96,000 TCRs, with about 23,224 to 690,600 overall. TCRdb redid the calling of the RACE reads with MiXCR, one entry per CDR3 protein. TCRdb, not the authors, supplied the V and J calls. In the table there are about 79,000 distinct CDR3 sequences, around 8.7% of which are singletons. V was trimmed by 2 bases and J by 2 bases, leaving 13 bases between them. The CDR3 is 16 amino acids. Germline assignment: CDR1 SNHLY and CDR2 FYNNEI. The time point here: healthy volunteer bleed at 6 weeks. Whole blood that had not been fractionated was the source of extracted total RNA. Note on this clonotype: Its antigen remains unknown.

The V call is TRBV2, the J call TRBJ2-1; D unresolved. Source material: whole blood. The clonotype was recovered from a male donor in good health. Some clones in this sample may be carry-over from other donors' samples. The CDR3, as DNA: TGTGCCAGCAGTGAACAAGCAGGCCTCACCTACAATGAGCAGTTCTTC. Translating gives CASSEQAGLTYNEQFF.